This T cell receptor beta chain was recovered during a study of shared clonotypes between healthy human individuals. General observations from the study: Shared across several donors were roughly 5% of the naive CD4 clonotypes. It was the non-shared clonotypes that had lower generation probabilities than clonotypes shared by all four donors.

Deep was the level used in running the assay. Data came from immunoSEQ multiplex PCR; TCRdb stores just in-frame clones and leaves some out. This sample has some 1 million clones, with under 80% found just once. Germline V gene data show CDR1 as SNHLY and CDR2 as FYNNEI. The CDR3 has 14 amino acids. V was clipped by 3 bases and J by 4 bases, with 10 bases between them. CD4+ cells underwent separation, giving CD45RA+ naive and CD45RA-negative memory subsets. As to this clone: Its cognate antigen is unknown.

This clonotype was obtained from a young man in good health. Sequencing was performed on memory CD4+ T cells sorted from blood. Subset in this sample: CD45RA-negative fraction. The V and J genes are TRBV2 and TRBJ1-3, with D unresolved. The CDR3 bases are TGTGCCAGCAGTGACCCTCGATCGGGAAACACCATATATTTT. Its translation: CASSDPRSGNTIYF.